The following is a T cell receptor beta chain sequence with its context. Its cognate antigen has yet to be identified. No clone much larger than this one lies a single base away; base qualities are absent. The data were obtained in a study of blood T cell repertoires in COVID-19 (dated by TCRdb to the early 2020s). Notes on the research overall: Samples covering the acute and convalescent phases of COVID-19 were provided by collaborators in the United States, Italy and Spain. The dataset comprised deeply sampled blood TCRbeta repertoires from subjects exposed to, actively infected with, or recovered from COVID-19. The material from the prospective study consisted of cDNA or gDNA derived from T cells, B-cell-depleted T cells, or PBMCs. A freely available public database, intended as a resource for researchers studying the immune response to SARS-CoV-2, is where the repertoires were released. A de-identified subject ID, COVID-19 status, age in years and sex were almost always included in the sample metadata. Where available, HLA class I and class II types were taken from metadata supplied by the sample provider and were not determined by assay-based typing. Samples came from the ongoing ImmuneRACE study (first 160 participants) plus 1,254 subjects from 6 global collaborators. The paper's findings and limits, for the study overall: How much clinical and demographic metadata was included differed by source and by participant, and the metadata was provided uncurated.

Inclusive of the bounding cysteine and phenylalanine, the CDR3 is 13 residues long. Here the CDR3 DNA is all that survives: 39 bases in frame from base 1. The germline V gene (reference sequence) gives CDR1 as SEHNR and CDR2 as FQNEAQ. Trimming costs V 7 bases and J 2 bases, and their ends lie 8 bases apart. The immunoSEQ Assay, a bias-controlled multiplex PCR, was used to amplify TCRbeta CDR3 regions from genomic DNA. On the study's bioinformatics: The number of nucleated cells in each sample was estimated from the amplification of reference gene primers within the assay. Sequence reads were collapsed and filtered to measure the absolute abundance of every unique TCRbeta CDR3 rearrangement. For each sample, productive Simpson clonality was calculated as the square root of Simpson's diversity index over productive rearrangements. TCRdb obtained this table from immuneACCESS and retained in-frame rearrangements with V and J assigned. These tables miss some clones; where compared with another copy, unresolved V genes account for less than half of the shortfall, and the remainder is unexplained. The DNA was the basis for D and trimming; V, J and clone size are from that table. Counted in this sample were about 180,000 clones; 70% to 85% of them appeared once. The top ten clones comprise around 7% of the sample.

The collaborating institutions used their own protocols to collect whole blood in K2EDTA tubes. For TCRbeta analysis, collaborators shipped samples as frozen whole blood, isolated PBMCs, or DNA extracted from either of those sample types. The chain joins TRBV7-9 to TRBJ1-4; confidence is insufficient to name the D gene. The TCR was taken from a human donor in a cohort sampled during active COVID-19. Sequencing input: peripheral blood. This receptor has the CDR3 CASTRSTNEKLFF. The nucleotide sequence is TGTGCCAGCACAAGAAGCACTAATGAAAAACTGTTTTTT.